The present TCR beta chain was sequenced within a study of cytomegalovirus exposure and HLA in healthy donors. Across the study: Previous work identified around 120 million unique TCR beta sequences from approximately 190 million T cells. Findings of the study overall: What was likely a sequencing artifact was a cluster of highly shared sequence variants. Researchers counted roughly 160 TCR beta chains as cytomegalovirus-associated.

V was pared by 1 base and J by 5 bases, with 8 bases of the junction left unmatched. Per the germline V gene, CDR1 is SGHTA and CDR2 is FQGNSA. This CDR3 has 17 residues. This clone was seen only a few times. Its matching antigen is unknown. The PCR employed 60 Vbeta primers together with 13 Jbeta primers. Per the original methods: There were around 78 million unique TCR beta chains by a later count, and 10 million to 12 million of them were shared. This table comes from immunoSEQ multiplex PCR, and its TCRdb copy is limited to in-frame clones, with some not included. V, J and clone size reflect that table, while D and trimming were determined from the DNA. The sample lists some 100,000 clones, 55% to 85% occurring once.

The source of this sequence is a woman in her late teens or twenties in good health and CMV-seropositive. Sequencing was done on a sample of PBMCs. The chain recombines TRBV7-2 with TRBJ2-2; the match to TRBD1 covers 9 bases. CDR3 DNA sequence: TGTGCCAGCAGCTTAGGGGGACAGGGACTGGGGACCGGGGAGCTGTTTTTT. It codes for CASSLGGQGLGTGELFF.